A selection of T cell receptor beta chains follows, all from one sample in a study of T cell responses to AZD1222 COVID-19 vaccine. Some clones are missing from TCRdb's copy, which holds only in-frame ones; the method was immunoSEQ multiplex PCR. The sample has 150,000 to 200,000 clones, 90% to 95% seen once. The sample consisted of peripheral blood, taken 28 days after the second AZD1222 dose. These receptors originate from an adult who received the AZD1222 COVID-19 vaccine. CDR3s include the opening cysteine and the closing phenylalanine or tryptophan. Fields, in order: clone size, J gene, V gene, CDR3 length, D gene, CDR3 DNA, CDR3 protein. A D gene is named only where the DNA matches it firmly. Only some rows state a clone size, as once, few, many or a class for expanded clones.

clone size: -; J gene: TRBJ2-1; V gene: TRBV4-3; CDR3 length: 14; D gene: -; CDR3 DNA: TGCGCCAGCAGCCAAGATAGGGGGGGCAATGAGCAGTTCTTC; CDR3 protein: CASSQDRGGNEQFF
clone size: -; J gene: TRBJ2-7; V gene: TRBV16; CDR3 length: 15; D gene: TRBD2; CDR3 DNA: TGTGCCAGCAGCCAAGGCAGCGGGACGCCTTACGAGCAGTACTTC; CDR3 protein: CASSQGSGTPYEQYF
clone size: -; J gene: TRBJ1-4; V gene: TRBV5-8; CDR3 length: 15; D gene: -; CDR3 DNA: TGTGCCAGCAGCGCCTCAGGAATAACTAATGAAAAACTGTTTTTT; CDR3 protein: CASSASGITNEKLFF
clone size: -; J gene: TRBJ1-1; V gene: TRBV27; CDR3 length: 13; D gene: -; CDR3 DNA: TGTGCCAGCAGTTTAAGTACGAACACTGAAGCTTTCTTT; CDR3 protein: CASSLSTNTEAFF
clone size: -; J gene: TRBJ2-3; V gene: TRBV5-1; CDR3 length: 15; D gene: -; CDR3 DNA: TGCGCCAGCAGCCCCCCGGGGGGCCACACAGATACGCAGTATTTT; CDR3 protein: CASSPPGGHTDTQYF
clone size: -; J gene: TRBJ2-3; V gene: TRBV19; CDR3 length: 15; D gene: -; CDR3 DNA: TGTGCCAGTAGTATTGTAGGGACTGGCACAGATACGCAGTATTTT; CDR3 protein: CASSIVGTGTDTQYF
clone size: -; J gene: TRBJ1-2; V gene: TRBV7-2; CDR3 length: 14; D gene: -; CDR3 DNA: TGTGCCAGCAGCTCCGATAAGGGTGGCTATGGCTACACCTTC; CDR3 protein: CASSSDKGGYGYTF
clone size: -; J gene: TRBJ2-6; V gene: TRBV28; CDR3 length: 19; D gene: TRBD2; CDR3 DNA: TGTGCCAGCAGTTCGCCAGTTGGAGCGGGAGGTTCAGGGGCCAACGTCCTGACTTTC; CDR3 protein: CASSSPVGAGGSGANVLTF
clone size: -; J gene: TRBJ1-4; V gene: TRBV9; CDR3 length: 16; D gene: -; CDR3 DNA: TGTGCCAGCAGGGTCCGGGGCGATAGGGGTAATGAAAAACTGTTTTTT; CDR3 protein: CASRVRGDRGNEKLFF
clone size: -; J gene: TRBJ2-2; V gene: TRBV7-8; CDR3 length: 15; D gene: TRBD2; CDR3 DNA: TGTGCCAGCAGCACCCTAGCGGGAGGCACCGGGGAGCTGTTTTTT; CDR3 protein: CASSTLAGGTGELFF
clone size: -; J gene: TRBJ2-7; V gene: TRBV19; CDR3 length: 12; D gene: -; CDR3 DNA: TGTGCCAGTAGTACGACCTCCTACGAGCAGTACTTC; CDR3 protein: CASSTTSYEQYF
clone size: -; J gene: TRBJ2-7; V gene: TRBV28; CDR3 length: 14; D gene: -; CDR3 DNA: TGTGCCAGCACTGGAGTAGCGGAACGCTACGAGCAGTACTTC; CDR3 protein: CASTGVAERYEQYF
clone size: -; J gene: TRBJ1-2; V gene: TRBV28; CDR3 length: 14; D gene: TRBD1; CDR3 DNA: TGTGCCAGCAGTTGGTCAGGGGGCAACTATGGCTACACCTTC; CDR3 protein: CASSWSGGNYGYTF
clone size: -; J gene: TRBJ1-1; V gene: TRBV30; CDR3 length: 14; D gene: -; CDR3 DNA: TGTGCCTGGAGTGTTGGGGGGCTGAACACTGAAGCTTTCTTT; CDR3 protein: CAWSVGGLNTEAFF
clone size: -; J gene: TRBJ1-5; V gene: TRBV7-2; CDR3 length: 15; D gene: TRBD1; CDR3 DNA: TGTGCCAGCAGCTTTGGGACAGGGGGCAATCAGCCCCAGCATTTT; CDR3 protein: CASSFGTGGNQPQHF
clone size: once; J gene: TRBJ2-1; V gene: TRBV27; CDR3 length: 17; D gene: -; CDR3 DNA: TGTGCCAGCAGTTTAGGTAGCCTGAGGACCCTGGGAAATGAGCAGTTCTTC; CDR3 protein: CASSLGSLRTLGNEQFF
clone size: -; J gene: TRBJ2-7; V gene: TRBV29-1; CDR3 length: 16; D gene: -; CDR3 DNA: TGCAGCGTTGAAGATAAGGGGAGTAGGGGGAGCTACGAGCAGTACTTC; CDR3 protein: CSVEDKGSRGSYEQYF
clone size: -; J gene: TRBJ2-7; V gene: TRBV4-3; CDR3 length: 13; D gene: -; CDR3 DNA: TGCGCCAGCAGCCAGGACAGATCCTACGAGCAGTACTTC; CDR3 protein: CASSQDRSYEQYF
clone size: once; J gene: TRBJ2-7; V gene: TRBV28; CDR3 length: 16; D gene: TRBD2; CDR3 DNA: TGTGCCAGCAGTTTCTACGGGGAGCGGGAGGATTACGAGCAGTACTTC; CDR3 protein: CASSFYGEREDYEQYF
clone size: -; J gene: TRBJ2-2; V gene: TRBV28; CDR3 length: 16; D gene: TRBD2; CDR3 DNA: TGTGCCAGCAGCATCGGGGAGGGTGGGAACACCGGGGAGCTGTTTTTT; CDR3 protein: CASSIGEGGNTGELFF
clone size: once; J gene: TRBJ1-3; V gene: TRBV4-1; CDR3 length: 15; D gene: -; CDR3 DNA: TGCGCCAGCAGCGGCCCGAACGACTCTGGAAACACCATATATTTT; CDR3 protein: CASSGPNDSGNTIYF
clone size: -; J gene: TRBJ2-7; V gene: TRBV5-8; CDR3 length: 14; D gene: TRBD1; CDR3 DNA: TGTGCCAGCAGCTCACCGGGACAGCCCTACGAGCAGTACTTC; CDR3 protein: CASSSPGQPYEQYF
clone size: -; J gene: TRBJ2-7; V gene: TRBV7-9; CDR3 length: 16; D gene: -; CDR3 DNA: TGTGCCAGCAGCTCCCCCCGGGCCCCGAGCTCCTACGAGCAGTACTTC; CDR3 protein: CASSSPRAPSSYEQYF
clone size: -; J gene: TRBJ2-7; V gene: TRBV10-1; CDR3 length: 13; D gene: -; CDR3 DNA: TGCGCCAGCAGTGAGGGGAGCTCCTACGAGCAGTACTTC; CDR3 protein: CASSEGSSYEQYF
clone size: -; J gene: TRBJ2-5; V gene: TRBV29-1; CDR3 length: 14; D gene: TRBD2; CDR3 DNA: TGCAGCATCCTATTTACTAGCGGGAAAGAGACCCAGTACTTC; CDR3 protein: CSILFTSGKETQYF
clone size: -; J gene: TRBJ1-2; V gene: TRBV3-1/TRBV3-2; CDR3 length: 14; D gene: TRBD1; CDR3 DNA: TGTGCCAGCAGCCCAGGGGGGGGTCCCTATGGCTACACCTTC; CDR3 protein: CASSPGGGPYGYTF
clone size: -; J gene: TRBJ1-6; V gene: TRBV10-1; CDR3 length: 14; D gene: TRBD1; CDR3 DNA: TGCGCCAAGGGGGGGACAGGGCCTAATTCACCCCTCCACTTT; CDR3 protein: CAKGGTGPNSPLHF
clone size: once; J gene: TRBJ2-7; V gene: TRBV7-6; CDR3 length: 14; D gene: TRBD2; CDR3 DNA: TGTGCCAGCAGCCGAAGCGGGGGCTCGGGGGAGCAGTACTTC; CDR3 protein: CASSRSGGSGEQYF
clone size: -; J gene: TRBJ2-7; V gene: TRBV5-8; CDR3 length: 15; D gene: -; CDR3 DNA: TGTGCCAGCAGCTTGGGCGGTGGCCCGGGATACGAGCAGTACTTC; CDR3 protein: CASSLGGGPGYEQYF
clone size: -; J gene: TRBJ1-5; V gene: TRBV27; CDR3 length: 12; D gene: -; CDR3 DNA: TGTGCCAGCAGTCCGTTCAATCAGCCCCAGCATTTT; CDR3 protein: CASSPFNQPQHF
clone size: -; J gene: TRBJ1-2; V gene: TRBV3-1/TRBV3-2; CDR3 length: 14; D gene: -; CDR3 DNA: TGTGCCAGCAGCCAATACCGGGGGAACTATGGCTACACCTTC; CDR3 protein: CASSQYRGNYGYTF
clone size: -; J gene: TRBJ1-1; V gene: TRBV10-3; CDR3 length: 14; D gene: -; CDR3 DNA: TGTGCCATCAGTGAGTCGTACTTGAACACTGAAGCTTTCTTT; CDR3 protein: CAISESYLNTEAFF
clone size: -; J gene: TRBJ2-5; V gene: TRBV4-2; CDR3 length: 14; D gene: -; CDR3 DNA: TGTGCCAGCAGCCAAGGGGCAGGGAGGAAGACCCAGTACTTC; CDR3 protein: CASSQGAGRKTQYF
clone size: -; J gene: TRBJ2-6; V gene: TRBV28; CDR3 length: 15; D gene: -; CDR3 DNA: TGTGCCAACCCCCACAGGGCCTCTGGGGCCAACGTCCTGACTTTC; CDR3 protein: CANPHRASGANVLTF
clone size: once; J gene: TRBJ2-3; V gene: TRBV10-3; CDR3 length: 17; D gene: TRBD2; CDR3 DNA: TGTGCCATCAGTGAGTCGACTAGCGGGAGTATTACAGATACGCAGTATTTT; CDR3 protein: CAISESTSGSITDTQYF
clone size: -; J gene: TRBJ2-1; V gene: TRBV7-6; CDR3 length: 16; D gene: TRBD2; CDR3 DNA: TGTGCCAGCGGCCAGGTAGCTAGCGGGAGGGGTGGTGAGCAGTTCTTC; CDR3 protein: CASGQVASGRGGEQFF
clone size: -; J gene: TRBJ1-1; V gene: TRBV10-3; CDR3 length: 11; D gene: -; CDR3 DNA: TGTGCCATACGACAGAACACTGAAGCTTTCTTT; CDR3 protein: CAIRQNTEAFF
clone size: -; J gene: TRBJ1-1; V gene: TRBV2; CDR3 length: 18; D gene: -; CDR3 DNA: TGTGCCAGCAGTGAAGTCCCGTGGGGCTCCCAACGGGATACTGAAGCTTTCTTT; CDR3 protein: CASSEVPWGSQRDTEAFF
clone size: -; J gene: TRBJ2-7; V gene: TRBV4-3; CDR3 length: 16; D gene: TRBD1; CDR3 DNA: TGCGCCAGCAGCCAAGATTCAGGGGGTAACTCCTACGAGCAGTACTTC; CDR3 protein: CASSQDSGGNSYEQYF
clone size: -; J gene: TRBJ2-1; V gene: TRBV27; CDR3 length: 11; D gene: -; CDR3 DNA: TGTGCCAGCGGCGGTCCGGGCGAGCAGTTCTTC; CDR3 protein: CASGGPGEQFF
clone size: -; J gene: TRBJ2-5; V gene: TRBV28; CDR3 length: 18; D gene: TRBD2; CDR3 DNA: TGTGCCAGCAGTTTATCCCTCCTCCTAGCGGGAGGGGGAGAGACCCAGTACTTC; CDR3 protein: CASSLSLLLAGGGETQYF
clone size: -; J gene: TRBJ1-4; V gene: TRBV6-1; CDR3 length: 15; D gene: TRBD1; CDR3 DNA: TGTGCCAGCAGTGAACCGGGACAGGGGTTTGGAAAACTGTTTTTT; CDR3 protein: CASSEPGQGFGKLFF